A single TCR beta chain is shown here with its context. The data belong to a study of blood T cell repertoires in COVID-19. In the study overall: Samples representing acute and convalescent COVID-19 were sourced from the United States, Italy and Spain.

The assay was immunoSEQ multiplex PCR, and TCRdb's table has in-frame clones only and misses some. In the table there are tens of thousands of clones, under 85% of which are singletons. The V gene lost 0 bases and the J gene lost 0 bases, with 6 bases spanning the gap. CDR1 LGHNA and CDR2 YSLEER come from the germline V gene. CDR3 length: 15 amino acids. Sequenced: peripheral blood. The TCR was taken from a human donor in a cohort sampled during active COVID-19. The rearrangement uses TRBV4-3 and TRBJ2-1; D may be TRBD2 (5 bases). The CDR3 region is CASSQDRGSYNEQFF. CDR3 DNA: TGCGCCAGCAGCCAAGATCGGGGCTCCTACAATGAGCAGTTCTTC.